This T cell receptor (beta chain) was identified during a study of cytomegalovirus exposure and HLA in healthy donors. Turning to the study itself: Out of 150 million to 200 million T cells, an earlier analysis found some 120 million unique TCR beta sequences in total.

This CDR3 is built from 14 residues. With 6 bases clipped from V and 6 bases from J, the junction kept 6 bases outside the gene matches. The V gene's germline CDR1 is SNHLY and CDR2 FYNNEI. Vbeta (60) and Jbeta (13) primers were used in the PCR. Sequencing was performed with immunoSEQ multiplex PCR; in TCRdb, only in-frame clones are kept and a portion is missing. The table lists fewer than 200,000 clones, 80% to 90% of them singletons. This sequence joins TRBV2 and TRBJ1-2, with 11 positions matching TRBD1. The sequenced sample was PBMCs. This TCR was sampled from a woman aged 25-40 years in good health and CMV-seropositive. CDR3 in DNA: TGTGCCAGCAGCGGGGACAGGGGGACCCATGGCTACACCTTC. Encoded protein: CASSGDRGTHGYTF.